The source of this T cell receptor (beta chain) is a study of T cell repertoires in cytomegalovirus infection. Study-level background: The public TCR beta signatures pointed to both CMV infection and matching HLA type.

Broader study findings: Cumulated frequencies of public TCR beta families served to identify carriers of CMV plus the relevant HLA. Ex vivo responses were dominated by HLA-C-restricted CMV-specific TCR beta clonotypes.

From germline, CDR1 is MDHEN and CDR2 SYDVKM. V was cut by 5 bases and J by 7 bases, with 9 bases left in between. CDR3 length: 11 amino acids. One entry per CDR3 protein, called by TCRdb with MiXCR from the reads. The sample includes 100,000 to 150,000 distinct CDR3 sequences, 20% to 30% of them seen just once. For this clonotype: Its antigen is still unknown.

V is TRBV28 and J is TRBJ2-7, with D perhaps TRBD1 (5 bases). Sequenced input: PBMCs, sequenced either directly or after in vitro stimulation (not recorded which). This receptor was obtained from a human donor in good health (CMV status not recorded). Some clones in this sample may be carry-over from other donors' samples. DNA of the CDR3: TGTGCCAGCAGTCCCAGGGAAGAGCAGTACTTC. Protein sequence: CASSPREEQYF.